Following are 23 T cell receptor beta chains from one sample sequenced in a study of CD8+ T cells in alopecia areata. Extracted RNA was reverse transcribed, and the resulting cDNA served as sequencing template. Generated by immunoSEQ multiplex PCR, the TCRdb table keeps only in-frame clones and is missing some. This table holds some 170,000 clones, just under 60% found once. The sample was CD4+ T cells sorted from blood, taken at week 0. Receptors were obtained from a human donor with alopecia areata.

This clone was detected only a few times. The rearrangement links TRBV25-1 to TRBJ1-2; the D gene is possibly TRBD1 (5 bases). The CDR3 runs 11 residues. V lost 4 bases, J lost 7 bases, and 7 bases lay in between. CDR1 and CDR2 from the germline V gene are MGHDK and SYGVNS. CDR3 nucleotides: TGTGCCAGCAGTGCTGGGGCTGGCTACACCTTC. It translates to CASSAGAGYTF.

The V gene is TRBV5-1, the J gene TRBJ1-6; D not certain. The germline gives CDR1 SGHRS, CDR2 YFSETQ. The CDR3 is 15 residues long. Trimming left V 2 bases short and J 7 bases short, with 13 bases between. This chain's CDR3 is CASSLTRAENSPLHF. The CDR3 DNA follows: TGCGCCAGCAGCTTAACACGGGCGGAAAATTCACCCCTCCACTTT.

The V and J genes are TRBV2 and TRBJ2-6; 10 bases fit TRBD1. The trim removed 5 bases at V and 0 bases at J, leaving 1 base unmatched. This CDR3 has 16 residues. Germline CDR1 SNHLY, CDR2 FYNNEI. The CDR3: CASSRDRGSGANVLTF. In DNA, the CDR3 is TGTGCCAGCAGTCGGGACAGGGGCTCTGGGGCCAACGTCCTGACTTTC.

The rearrangement joins TRBV14 to TRBJ2-7; D is tentatively TRBD1 or TRBD2 (5 bases each). The germline V gene encodes CDR1 SGHDN and CDR2 FVKESK. V lost 3 bases to trimming and J lost 7 bases, with 13 bases between them. The CDR3 runs 13 residues. The CDR3 bases are TGTGCCAGCAGCCAGGGGACCGGGGTTGAGCAGTACTTC. Residues: CASSQGTGVEQYF.

Here the CDR3 reads CASSLHLAGGQETQYF. In nucleotides, the CDR3 is TGTGCCAGCAGCTTACACCTAGCGGGGGGACAAGAGACCCAGTACTTC. J is TRBJ2-5 and V is TRBV7-2; the match to TRBD2 covers 11 bases. Germline trimming cut 2 bases from V and 2 bases from J; bases unmatched to any gene: 4. This CDR3 spans 16 amino acids. Germline-derived CDR1 and CDR2 are SGHTA and FQGNSA.

The chain combines TRBV7-9 with TRBJ1-2, with D unresolved. Germline V lookup: CDR1 SEHNR, CDR2 FQNEAQ (reference sequence). V shed 1 base and J shed 4 bases, with 10 bases lying between them. The CDR3 has 14 amino acids. The CDR3 sequence is CASSLEVTSYGYTF. In DNA, the CDR3 is TGTGCCAGCAGCTTAGAGGTCACGTCCTATGGCTACACCTTC.

This clone occurred a few times. The rearrangement joins TRBV23-1 to TRBJ2-5; D is unclear. TRBV23-1 is reported as an ORF; its role is uncertain. V lost 2 bases, J lost 2 bases, and 9 bases lay in between. The CDR3 extends over 14 amino acids. The CDR3 coding sequence is TGCGCCAGCAGTCAAGGGGATCGACAAGAGACCCAGTACTTC. Translation gives CASSQGDRQETQYF.

The chain has TRBV6-5 and TRBJ1-5, with D unresolved. The length of the CDR3 is 14 residues. The germline gives CDR1 MNHEY, CDR2 SVGAGI. V was clipped by 6 bases and J by 0 bases, with 9 bases between them. CDR3 in DNA: TGTGCCAGCAGAGAGACAATTAGCAATCAGCCCCAGCATTTT. Its translation: CASRETISNQPQHF.

This clone was seen more than once but under ten times. The chain has TRBV30 and TRBJ2-6; 10 bases match TRBD1. CDR1 and CDR2 from the germline V gene are GTSNPN and SVGIG (reference sequence). V gave up 1 base and J gave up 1 base; unmatched junction bases: 4. The CDR3 has 17 amino acids. In DNA form, the CDR3 reads TGTGCCTGGAGTGGGTTGGACAGGGGGTCTGGGGCCAACGTCCTGACTTTC. Translation: CAWSGLDRGSGANVLTF.

This clone turned up a few times. The chain joins TRBV19 to TRBJ1-1; D is possibly TRBD1 (5 bases). This CDR3 region has 14 residues. The germline CDR1 and CDR2 sequences are LNHDA and SQIVND (reference sequence). Between the trimmed V and J ends, which lost 3 bases and 0 bases, there was a span of 8 bases. In nucleotides, the CDR3 is TGTGCCAGTAGTATCGGGGGAATGAACACTGAAGCTTTCTTT. The encoded protein is CASSIGGMNTEAFF.

The V call is TRBV5-6, the J call TRBJ1-3; no definite D call. V dropped 4 bases and J dropped 0 bases, with 14 bases sitting between them. The CDR3 is 16 residues long. The germline CDR1 and CDR2 sequences are SGHDT and YYEEEE. The CDR3, as DNA: TGTGCCAGCAGCAATGGGTTCGGGAGCTCTGGAAACACCATATATTTT. This codes for CASSNGFGSSGNTIYF. Full variable domain (outside the CDR3, taken from reference TRBV5-6 and TRBJ1-3): DAGVTQSPTHLIKTRGQQVTLRCSPKSGHDTVSWYQQALGQGPQFIFQYYEEEERQRGNFPDRFSGHQFPNYSSELNVNALLLGDSALYLCASSNGFGSSGNTIYFGEGSWLTVV.

This clone was counted between two and nine times. J is TRBJ1-2 and V is TRBV7-9; D gene ambiguous. Between the trimmed V and J ends, which lost 8 bases and 3 bases, there was a span of 13 bases. This CDR3 region has 13 residues. Germline V gene lookup returns CDR1 SEHNR and CDR2 FQNEAQ (reference sequence). CDR3 DNA sequence: TGTGCCAGCGGCCTGGGCCGCTACTATGGCTACACCTTC. It translates to CASGLGRYYGYTF.

This clone has a handful of counts. The V and J genes are TRBV30 and TRBJ1-6, with unresolved D. Germline CDR1 reads GTSNPN; CDR2 reads SVGIG (reference sequence). The CDR3 has 15 amino acids. The V end was cut by 3 bases, the J end by 7 bases, with 16 bases between. This chain's CDR3 is CAWRAVGGLNSPLHF. For the CDR3, the DNA is TGTGCCTGGAGAGCTGTAGGAGGGCTAAATTCACCCCTCCACTTT.

The chain uses TRBV30 and TRBJ1-2; D is undetermined. The CDR3 is 13 amino acids. V was cut by 1 base and J by 8 bases, with 14 bases left in between. Germline loops: CDR1 GTSNPN, CDR2 SVGIG (reference sequence). The CDR3 coding sequence is TGTGCCTGGAGTGCAGCTATTCGTGGAGGCTACACCTTC. This encodes CAWSAAIRGGYTF. The full variable domain, completed using reference TRBV30 and TRBJ1-2, is SQTIHQWPATLVQPVGSPLSLECTVEGTSNPNLYWYRQAAGRGLQLLFYSVGIGQISSEVPQNLSASRPQDRQFILSSKKLLLSDSGFYLCAWSAAIRGGYTFGSGTRLTVV.

This chain uses TRBV5-1 with TRBJ1-1, with D hard to call. Trimming took off 6 bases at V and 1 base at J, with 10 bases between the two ends. Germline CDR1 SGHRS, CDR2 YFSETQ. The CDR3 loop spans 13 amino acids. The CDR3 sequence: CASTFPGNTEAFF. CDR3 sequence (DNA): TGCGCCAGCACCTTCCCGGGGAACACTGAAGCTTTCTTT.

V and J are TRBV5-6 and TRBJ1-1, with TRBD1 as a possible D gene (5 bases). Between the trimmed V and J ends, which lost 4 bases and 3 bases, there was a span of 7 bases. CDR1 and CDR2 (germline): SGHDT, YYEEEE. The CDR3 has 12 residues. CDR3 loop: CASSAGHTEAFF. In DNA, the CDR3 is TGTGCCAGCAGCGCAGGGCACACTGAAGCTTTCTTT. Filled out from reference TRBV5-6 and TRBJ1-1, the complete variable domain reads DAGVTQSPTHLIKTRGQQVTLRCSPKSGHDTVSWYQQALGQGPQFIFQYYEEEERQRGNFPDRFSGHQFPNYSSELNVNALLLGDSALYLCASSAGHTEAFFGQGTRLTVV.

V usage is TRBV5-1 and J usage is TRBJ1-1; unclear D gene. Germline V lookup: CDR1 SGHRS, CDR2 YFSETQ. The CDR3 extends over 15 amino acids. V was pared by 0 bases and J by 5 bases, with 14 bases between. The CDR3 sequence: CASSLEPGSGTEAFF. CDR3 DNA: TGCGCCAGCAGCTTGGAACCGGGTTCGGGGACTGAAGCTTTCTTT. Combining the CDR3 with reference TRBV5-1 and TRBJ1-1 gives the whole variable domain KAGVTQTPRYLIKTRGQQVTLSCSPISGHRSVSWYQQTPGQGLQFLFEYFSETQRNKGNFPGRFSGRQFSNSRSEMNVSTLELGDSALYLCASSLEPGSGTEAFFGQGTRLTVV.

The chain links TRBV15 to TRBJ1-5; D possibly corresponds to TRBD1 (5 bases). V lost 1 base, J lost 1 base, and 8 bases lay in between. This CDR3 region has 15 residues. Germline CDR1 is LNHNV and CDR2 is YYDKDF (reference sequence). This CDR3 is CATSRAGDSNQPQHF. The CDR3 region has the DNA TGTGCCACCAGCAGAGCGGGGGACAGCAATCAGCCCCAGCATTTT.

The chain is built from TRBV27 and TRBJ1-4, with TRBD1 identical over 8 bases. Germline CDR1 and CDR2: MNHEY and SMNVEV (reference sequence). V shed 2 bases and J 3 bases; nucleotides not matched to a gene: 2. The CDR3 loop spans 15 amino acids. CDR3 nucleotide sequence: TGTGCCAGCAGTTTAACAGGGGGAGCTAATGAAAAACTGTTTTTT. Amino acids: CASSLTGGANEKLFF.

V gene TRBV30 combines with J gene TRBJ2-7; the D gene is possibly TRBD1 (6 bases). The CDR3 is made up of 12 amino acids. Germline V gene sequence: CDR1 GTSNPN, CDR2 SVGIG (reference sequence). V lost 0 bases to trimming and J lost 5 bases, with 8 bases between them. The CDR3 sequence: CAWSVGGHEQYF. In DNA, the CDR3 is TGTGCCTGGAGTGTTGGGGGCCACGAGCAGTACTTC. The full variable domain, completed using reference TRBV30 and TRBJ2-7, is SQTIHQWPATLVQPVGSPLSLECTVEGTSNPNLYWYRQAAGRGLQLLFYSVGIGQISSEVPQNLSASRPQDRQFILSSKKLLLSDSGFYLCAWSVGGHEQYFGPGTRLTVT.

This chain links TRBV29-1 with TRBJ1-4, with D tentatively TRBD1 (5 bases). The V end lost 6 bases, the J end lost 4 bases, and 9 bases lay between the germline ends. The CDR3 extends over 12 amino acids. Germline V gene data show CDR1 as SQVTM and CDR2 as ANQGSEA. The DNA of the CDR3 is TGCAGCGTGCAGACAGTTAATGAAAAACTGTTTTTT. Protein sequence: CSVQTVNEKLFF.

This clone was seen a single time. The chain couples TRBV10-3 to TRBJ1-5; 7 nucleotides agree with TRBD1. The CDR3 spans 14 residues. The germline CDR1 and CDR2 sequences are ENHRY and SYGVKD. The V gene end was trimmed by 0 bases and the J gene end by 7 bases; junction bases not matched to a gene: 3. The CDR3 loop is CAISESTGIQPQHF. The CDR3 DNA sequence: TGTGCCATCAGTGAGTCGACAGGGATACAGCCCCAGCATTTT.

The gene calls are TRBV29-1 and TRBJ1-2; 7 bases map to TRBD1. The length of the CDR3 is 12 residues. Germline values: CDR1 SQVTM, CDR2 ANQGSEA. J lost 4 bases, V lost 5 bases, and 4 bases had no gene match. CDR3 protein: CSVTGARYGYTF. The CDR3 nucleotides are TGCAGCGTTACAGGGGCCCGCTATGGCTACACCTTC.